This T cell receptor beta chain was documented in a study of siplizumab effects on memory and regulatory T cells. Study-wide results and limits: Researchers could not give a naive or memory phenotype to roughly 80-97% of proliferating CD4+ or CD8+ clones. Siplizumab, the agent tested, significantly reduced alloreactive sequences traceable to unstimulated CD4+ memory cells.

The V and J ends lost 6 bases and 5 bases respectively, with 17 bases between them. The CDR3 has 14 residues. Looked up from germline, CDR1 is MNHEY and CDR2 is SVGAGI. Assay: immunoSEQ multiplex PCR; the TCRdb copy retains only in-frame clones and omits some. The sample has roughly 93,000 clones, 85% to 95% seen once. Of note for this clone: What it binds is not known.

The chain combines TRBV6-5 with TRBJ2-7; D is unresolved. Sequenced: non-Treg CD4+ T cells sorted from blood. The clonotype originates from a human donor in good health. The CDR3, as DNA: TGTGCCAGCAGGCAAGCCGGGCTCACCCACGAGCAGTACTTC. Translation gives CASRQAGLTHEQYF.